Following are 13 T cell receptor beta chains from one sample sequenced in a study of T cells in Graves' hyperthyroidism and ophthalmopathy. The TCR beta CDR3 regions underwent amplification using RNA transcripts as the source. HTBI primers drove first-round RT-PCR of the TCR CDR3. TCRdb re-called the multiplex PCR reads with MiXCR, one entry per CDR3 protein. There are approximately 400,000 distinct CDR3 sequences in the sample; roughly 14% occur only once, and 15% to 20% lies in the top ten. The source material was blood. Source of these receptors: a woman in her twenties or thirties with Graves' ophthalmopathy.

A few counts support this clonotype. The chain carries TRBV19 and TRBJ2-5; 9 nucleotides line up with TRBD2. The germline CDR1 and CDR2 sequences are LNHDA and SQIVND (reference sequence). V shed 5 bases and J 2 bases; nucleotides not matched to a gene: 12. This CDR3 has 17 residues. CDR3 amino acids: CASSDSGVLAGQETQYF. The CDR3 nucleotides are TGTGCCAGTAGTGACTCCGGGGTTCTAGCGGGGCAAGAGACCCAGTACTTC.

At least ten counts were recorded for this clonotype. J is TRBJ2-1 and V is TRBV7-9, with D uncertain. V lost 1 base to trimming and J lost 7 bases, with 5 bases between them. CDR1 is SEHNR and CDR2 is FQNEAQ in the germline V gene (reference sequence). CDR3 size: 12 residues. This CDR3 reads CASSLVANEQFF. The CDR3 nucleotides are TGTGCCAGCAGCTTAGTGGCGAATGAGCAGTTCTTC.

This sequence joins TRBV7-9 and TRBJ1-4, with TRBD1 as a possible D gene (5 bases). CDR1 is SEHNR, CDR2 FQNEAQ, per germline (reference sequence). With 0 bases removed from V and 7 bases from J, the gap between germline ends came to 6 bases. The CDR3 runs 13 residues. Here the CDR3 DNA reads TGTGCCAGCAGCTTAGCAGACAGTGAAAAACTGTTTTTT. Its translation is CASSLADSEKLFF.

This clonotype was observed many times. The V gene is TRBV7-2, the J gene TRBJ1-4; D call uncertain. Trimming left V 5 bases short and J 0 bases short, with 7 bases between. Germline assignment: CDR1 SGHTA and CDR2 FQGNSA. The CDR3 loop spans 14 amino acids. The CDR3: CASSPGATNEKLFF. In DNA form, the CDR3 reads TGTGCCAGCAGCCCCGGTGCAACTAATGAAAAACTGTTTTTT.

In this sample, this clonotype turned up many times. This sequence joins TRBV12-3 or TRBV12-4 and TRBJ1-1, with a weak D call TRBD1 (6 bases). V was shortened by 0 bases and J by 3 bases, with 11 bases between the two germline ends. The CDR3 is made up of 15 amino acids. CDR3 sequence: CASSLASQGYTEAFF. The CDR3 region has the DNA TGTGCCAGCAGTTTAGCTTCACAGGGATACACTGAAGCTTTCTTT.

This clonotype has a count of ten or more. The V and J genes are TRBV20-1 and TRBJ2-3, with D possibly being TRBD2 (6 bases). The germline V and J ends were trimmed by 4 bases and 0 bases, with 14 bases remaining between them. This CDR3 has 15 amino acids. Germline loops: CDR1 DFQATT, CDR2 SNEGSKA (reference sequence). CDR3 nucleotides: TGCAGTGCTATCCCTCGGGACTCAAGCACAGATACGCAGTATTTT. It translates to CSAIPRDSSTDTQYF.

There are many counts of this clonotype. The CDR3 spells CASSAVGSSNEQYF. The CDR3 DNA sequence: TGCGCCAGCAGCGCGGTAGGAAGTTCCAACGAGCAGTACTTC. V gene TRBV5-1 combines with J gene TRBJ2-7; D unclear. The CDR3 runs to 14 residues. Germline lookup yields CDR1 SGHRS and CDR2 YFSETQ. Trimming pared 4 bases from V and 5 bases from J, leaving 16 bases between. Drawing the rest from reference TRBV5-1 and TRBJ2-7, the complete variable domain is KAGVTQTPRYLIKTRGQQVTLSCSPISGHRSVSWYQQTPGQGLQFLFEYFSETQRNKGNFPGRFSGRQFSNSRSEMNVSTLELGDSALYLCASSAVGSSNEQYFGPGTRLTVT.

CDR3 amino acids: CSATNRLAASTDTQYF. The DNA for the CDR3 is TGCAGTGCTACGAATCGACTAGCGGCTAGCACAGATACGCAGTATTTT. V usage is TRBV20-1 and J usage is TRBJ2-3, with 9 bases aligning to TRBD2. The CDR3 spans 16 residues. J lost 0 bases, V lost 4 bases, and 8 bases had no gene match. Per the germline V gene, CDR1 is DFQATT and CDR2 is SNEGSKA (reference sequence).

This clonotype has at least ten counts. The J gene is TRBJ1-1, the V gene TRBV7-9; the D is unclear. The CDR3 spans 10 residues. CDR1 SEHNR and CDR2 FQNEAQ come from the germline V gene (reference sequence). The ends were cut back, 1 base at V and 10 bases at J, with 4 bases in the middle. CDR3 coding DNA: TGTGCCAGCAGCTTAGGCGGAGCTTTCTTT. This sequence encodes CASSLGGAFF.

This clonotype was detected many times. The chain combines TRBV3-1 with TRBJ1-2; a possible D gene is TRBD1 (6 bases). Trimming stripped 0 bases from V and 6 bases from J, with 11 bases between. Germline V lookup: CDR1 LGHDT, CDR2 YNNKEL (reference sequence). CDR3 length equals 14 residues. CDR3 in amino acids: CASSQETGWHGYTF. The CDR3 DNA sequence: TGTGCCAGCAGCCAAGAAACAGGGTGGCATGGCTACACCTTC. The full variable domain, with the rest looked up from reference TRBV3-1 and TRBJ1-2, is DTAVSQTPKYLVTQMGNDKSIKCEQNLGHDTMYWYKQDSKKFLKIMFSYNNKELIINETVPNRFSPKSPDKAHLNLHINSLELGDSAVYFCASSQETGWHGYTFGSGTRLTVV.

DNA of the CDR3: TGTGCCAGCAGGCTGACTAGCGGGAATGAGCAGTTCTTC. The encoded protein is CASRLTSGNEQFF. This chain connects TRBV28 to TRBJ2-1; TRBD2 agrees at 10 bases. Germline assignment: CDR1 MDHEN and CDR2 SYDVKM. V lost 6 bases, J lost 7 bases, and 3 bases stayed unmatched. This CDR3 is 13 amino acids long. Complete variable domain (other parts from reference TRBV28 and TRBJ2-1): DVKVTQSSRYLVKRTGEKVFLECVQDMDHENMFWYRQDPGLGLRLIYFSYDVKMKEKGDIPEGYSVSREKKERFSLILESASTNQTSMYLCASRLTSGNEQFFGPGTRLTVL.

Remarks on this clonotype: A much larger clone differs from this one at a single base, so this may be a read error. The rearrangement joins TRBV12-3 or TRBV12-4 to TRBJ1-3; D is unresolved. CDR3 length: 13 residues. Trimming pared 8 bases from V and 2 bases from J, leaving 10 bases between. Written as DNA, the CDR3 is TGTGCCAGCTGTAGGACCCCTGGAAACACCATATATTTT. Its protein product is CASCRTPGNTIYF.

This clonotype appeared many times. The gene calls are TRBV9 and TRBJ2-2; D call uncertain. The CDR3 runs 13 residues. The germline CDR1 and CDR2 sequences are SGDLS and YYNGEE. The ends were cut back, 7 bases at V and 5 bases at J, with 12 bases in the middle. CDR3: CASSTDLTGELFF. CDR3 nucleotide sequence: TGTGCCAGCTCTACAGACCTTACCGGGGAGCTGTTTTTT.